These T cell receptor beta chains were read from a single sample in a study of cytotoxic CD8 clonotypes in ibrutinib-treated CLL. Sequenced by immunoSEQ multiplex PCR; TCRdb stores in-frame clones only, minus some. The table shows a few hundred thousand clones, with roughly 67% occurring only once. Specimen: PBMCs, collected after 36 months of ibrutinib treatment. The receptor set was obtained from a human donor with chronic lymphocytic leukemia. CDR3s include the opening cysteine and the closing phenylalanine or tryptophan. Fields, in order: V gene, clone size, J gene, D gene, CDR3 protein, CDR3 DNA. D genes are given only for firm matches. The size field is filled for only some rows; it gives once, few, many or a size class.

TRBV15,once,TRBJ2-5,NA,CATSRDKGSQETQYF,TGTGCCACCAGCAGAGATAAGGGGAGCCAAGAGACCCAGTACTTC
TRBV20-1,few,TRBJ1-1,NA,CSARGPGAFF,TGCAGTGCTAGGGGGCCGGGAGCTTTCTTT
TRBV13,NA,TRBJ2-4,NA,CASSLSLAKNIQYF,TGTGCCAGCAGCTTAAGCCTAGCCAAAAACATTCAGTACTTC
TRBV6-5,NA,TRBJ1-5,NA,CASSPQGAGKPQHF,TGTGCCAGCAGTCCTCAAGGGGCAGGGAAGCCCCAGCATTTT
TRBV27,NA,TRBJ2-7,TRBD1,CASSNRQGPQYF,TGTGCCAGCAGTAACAGACAGGGTCCGCAGTACTTC
TRBV5-6,NA,TRBJ1-1,NA,CASSRGTRGAFF,TGTGCCAGCAGCCGGGGGACCCGGGGAGCTTTCTTT
TRBV19,NA,TRBJ1-5,NA,CASRGTGMSNQPQHF,TGTGCCAGTAGGGGAACAGGGATGAGCAATCAGCCCCAGCATTTT
TRBV18,once,TRBJ1-4,TRBD1,CASSPLPRQGEKLFF,TGTGCCAGCTCACCCTTACCCCGACAGGGCGAAAAACTGTTTTTT
TRBV5-8,few,TRBJ2-4,NA,CASRGALGAKNIQYF,TGTGCCAGCAGGGGGGCCCTGGGAGCCAAAAACATTCAGTACTTC
TRBV5-1,NA,TRBJ2-5,NA,CASSWLQGEETQYF,TGCGCCAGCAGCTGGTTACAGGGAGAAGAGACCCAGTACTTC
TRBV6-5,NA,TRBJ2-7,TRBD1,CASSPGQGKVEQYF,TGTGCCAGCAGTCCGGGACAGGGTAAGGTCGAGCAGTACTTC
TRBV7-2,NA,TRBJ2-1,NA,CASSLVWTSYNEQFF,TGTGCCAGCAGCTTAGTTTGGACTTCCTACAATGAGCAGTTCTTC
TRBV7-2,NA,TRBJ2-3,NA,CASSPWGARARDTQYF,TGTGCCAGCAGCCCTTGGGGGGCCCGTGCGAGGGATACGCAGTATTTT
TRBV13,few,TRBJ2-2,NA,CASSLQPGAGELFF,TGTGCCAGCAGCCTCCAACCTGGGGCCGGGGAGCTGTTTTTT
TRBV18,NA,TRBJ2-3,NA,CASSATSTDTQYF,TGTGCCAGCTCAGCAACTAGCACAGATACGCAGTATTTT
TRBV15,NA,TRBJ1-6,NA,CATSRDSMRHTDLHF,TGTGCCACCAGCAGAGATTCGATGAGGCACACCGATCTCCACTTT
TRBV2,NA,TRBJ2-7,NA,CASSEAWQGSYEQYF,TGTGCCAGCAGTGAAGCATGGCAGGGAAGCTACGAGCAGTACTTC
TRBV4-1,NA,TRBJ2-4,NA,CASSQPQVAKNIQYF,TGCGCCAGCAGCCAACCTCAGGTTGCCAAAAACATTCAGTACTTC
TRBV18,many,TRBJ2-6,NA,CASSPLSGANVLTF,TGTGCCAGCTCACCACTCTCTGGGGCCAACGTCCTGACTTTC
TRBV10-3,NA,TRBJ1-1,TRBD1,CAIRLGQALNTEAFF,TGTGCCATCAGGCTTGGACAGGCTCTGAACACTGAAGCTTTCTTT
TRBV18,NA,TRBJ2-5,NA,CASSPGLEETQYF,TGTGCCAGCTCACCTGGACTGGAAGAGACCCAGTACTTC
TRBV9,few,TRBJ1-2,TRBD1,CASRGTVNYGYTF,TGTGCCAGCAGGGGGACAGTTAACTATGGCTACACCTTC
TRBV27,NA,TRBJ1-5,TRBD1,CASRSAGGLYSNQPQHF,TGTGCCAGCCGGAGTGCAGGGGGACTATATAGCAATCAGCCCCAGCATTTT
TRBV6-5,once,TRBJ2-7,NA,CASSIGQTYEQYF,TGTGCCAGCAGTATTGGACAGACCTACGAGCAGTACTTC
TRBV2,NA,TRBJ1-2,NA,CASSEARTALNYGYTF,TGTGCCAGCAGTGAAGCGCGGACAGCCCTAAACTATGGCTACACCTTC
TRBV14,once,TRBJ1-2,NA,CASSPLQGGYGYTF,TGTGCCAGCAGCCCCCTGCAGGGAGGCTATGGCTACACCTTC
TRBV10-3,few,TRBJ1-1,TRBD1,CASRDSVNTEAFF,TGTGCCTCCAGGGACAGTGTGAACACTGAAGCTTTCTTT
TRBV7-8,NA,TRBJ1-6,NA,CASSSRPDSYNSPLHF,TGTGCCAGCAGCTCCCGTCCCGACTCCTATAATTCACCCCTCCACTTT
TRBV4-3,NA,TRBJ2-7,NA,CASSQVGTSYEQYF,TGCGCCAGCAGCCAAGTGGGAACTTCTTACGAGCAGTACTTC
TRBV19,few,TRBJ2-7,TRBD1,CASSADRVWQYF,TGTGCCAGTAGTGCGGACAGGGTATGGCAGTACTTC
TRBV9,few,TRBJ2-7,TRBD1,CASSGRQGRREQYF,TGTGCCAGCAGCGGCCGACAGGGGCGCCGCGAGCAGTACTTC
TRBV6-1,few,TRBJ1-1,NA,CASSEERHPNTEAFF,TGTGCCAGCAGTGAAGAGAGACACCCGAACACTGAAGCTTTCTTT
TRBV6-6,NA,TRBJ1-2,NA,CASSYTGWRNYGYTF,TGTGCCAGCAGTTATACAGGGTGGCGTAACTATGGCTACACCTTC
TRBV7-3,NA,TRBJ2-5,NA,CASSQASRGWETQYF,TGTGCCAGCAGCCAAGCGAGCAGGGGCTGGGAGACCCAGTACTTC
TRBV6-6,few,TRBJ2-7,NA,CASSYSGVTYEQYF,TGTGCCAGCAGTTACTCGGGGGTCACCTACGAGCAGTACTTC
TRBV9,once,TRBJ2-3,NA,CASSYPRGGDTDTQYF,TGTGCCAGCAGCTACCCTAGGGGCGGCGACACAGATACGCAGTATTTT
TRBV5-1,NA,TRBJ1-2,NA,CASSLWQGQGYTF,TGCGCCAGCAGCTTATGGCAGGGGCAGGGCTACACCTTC
TRBV27,few,TRBJ1-1,NA,CASRPPKNTEAFF,TGTGCCAGCAGGCCCCCTAAGAACACTGAAGCTTTCTTT
TRBV27,NA,TRBJ2-3,TRBD2,CASSFRAGGSGRGTDTQYF,TGTGCCAGCAGTTTCAGGGCAGGGGGGAGCGGGAGGGGCACAGATACGCAGTATTTT
TRBV6-5,NA,TRBJ2-1,NA,CASSPRLGPDEQFF,TGTGCCAGCAGTCCTCGATTAGGGCCGGACGAGCAGTTCTTC
TRBV12-5,NA,TRBJ2-3,NA,CASGLGRETDTQYF,TGTGCTAGTGGTTTGGGTAGGGAGACAGATACGCAGTATTTT
TRBV4-1,NA,TRBJ1-5,NA,CASSLNARNQPQHF,TGCGCCAGCAGCCTGAACGCGCGCAATCAGCCCCAGCATTTT
TRBV9,NA,TRBJ1-2,TRBD1,CASSPQDRRYRGYTF,TGTGCCAGCAGCCCTCAGGACAGGCGATATAGGGGCTACACCTTC
TRBV11-2,NA,TRBJ2-1,NA,CASRLRGLPYNEQFF,TGTGCCAGCAGGCTACGGGGCCTCCCCTACAATGAGCAGTTCTTC
TRBV11-2,NA,TRBJ2-1,NA,CASTEKSEQFF,TGTGCCAGCACCGAAAAAAGTGAGCAGTTCTTC
TRBV9,NA,TRBJ1-2,NA,CASSVGTTSYGYTF,TGTGCCAGCAGCGTAGGGACAACGTCCTATGGCTACACCTTC
TRBV10-2,NA,TRBJ2-3,NA,CASSEPYGGGGTDTQYF,TGCGCCAGCAGTGAGCCTTATGGGGGGGGCGGCACAGATACGCAGTATTTT
TRBV28,few,TRBJ2-1,TRBD2,CASSFPGRTYNEQFF,TGTGCCAGCAGTTTCCCCGGGAGGACATACAATGAGCAGTTCTTC
TRBV4-3,few,TRBJ2-7,NA,CASSQDLLPDGSYEQYF,TGCGCCAGCAGCCAAGATCTACTACCAGACGGCTCCTACGAGCAGTACTTC
TRBV4-2,NA,TRBJ1-6,TRBD1,CASSPQGAESPLHF,TGTGCCAGCAGCCCCCAGGGGGCGGAATCACCCCTCCACTTT
TRBV19,NA,TRBJ1-2,TRBD1,CASTQGDRGPYGYTF,TGTGCCAGTACCCAGGGGGACAGGGGACCCTATGGCTACACCTTC
TRBV4-1,NA,TRBJ2-7,TRBD1,CASSLRDRAEQYF,TGCGCCAGCAGCCTCCGGGACAGGGCCGAGCAGTACTTC
TRBV19,NA,TRBJ2-1,TRBD2,CASSKAHSGSFEQFF,TGTGCCAGTAGTAAGGCGCACAGCGGGAGTTTTGAGCAGTTCTTC
TRBV4-1,NA,TRBJ1-4,NA,CASSHRGTEPNEKLFF,TGCGCCAGCAGCCACCGCGGCACAGAGCCTAATGAAAAACTGTTTTTT
TRBV28,NA,TRBJ2-1,NA,CASRETGYEQFF,TGTGCCAGCAGGGAAACAGGCTATGAGCAGTTCTTC